This is a list of T cell receptor beta chains from one sample in a study of CD8+ T cells in alopecia areata. Some clones are missing from TCRdb's copy, which holds only in-frame ones; the method was immunoSEQ multiplex PCR. The sample shows 110,000 to 150,000 clones, approximately 51% of them seen only once. Specimen: CD4+ T cells sorted from blood, collected at week 0. Receptor source: a human donor with alopecia areata. The CDR3 runs from the conserved cysteine through the conserved F or W. D genes are given only for firm matches. The size of a clone is reported for some rows only, either as once, few or many, or as a class for expanded clones.

j_gene: TRBJ2-7; v_gene: TRBV7-2; abundance: few; d_gene: NA; CDR3aa: CASSLGPEQYF; CDR3nt: TGTGCCAGCAGCTTAGGTCCCGAGCAGTACTTC
j_gene: TRBJ1-5; v_gene: TRBV30; abundance: NA; d_gene: NA; CDR3aa: CAWSGQLNQPQHF; CDR3nt: TGTGCCTGGAGTGGACAGCTTAATCAGCCCCAGCATTTT
j_gene: TRBJ1-5; v_gene: TRBV28; abundance: few; d_gene: NA; CDR3aa: CAAKRILNQPQHF; CDR3nt: TGTGCCGCGAAGAGGATTCTTAATCAGCCCCAGCATTTT
j_gene: TRBJ2-7; v_gene: TRBV14; abundance: NA; d_gene: TRBD2; CDR3aa: CASSRRLAGLLEQYF; CDR3nt: TGTGCCAGCAGCCGGCGACTAGCGGGACTTTTGGAGCAGTACTTC
j_gene: TRBJ1-1; v_gene: TRBV30; abundance: NA; d_gene: NA; CDR3aa: CAWSVRAGNTEAFF; CDR3nt: TGTGCCTGGAGTGTAAGGGCAGGGAACACTGAAGCTTTCTTT
j_gene: TRBJ2-7; v_gene: TRBV2; abundance: NA; d_gene: NA; CDR3aa: CASSEVYEQYF; CDR3nt: TGTGCCAGCAGTGAAGTTTACGAGCAGTACTTC
j_gene: TRBJ1-2; v_gene: TRBV5-4; abundance: NA; d_gene: NA; CDR3aa: CASSGLAAGYTF; CDR3nt: TGTGCCAGCAGCGGGCTAGCGGCTGGCTACACCTTC
j_gene: TRBJ2-2; v_gene: TRBV29-1; abundance: few; d_gene: NA; CDR3aa: CSVLTGANTGELFF; CDR3nt: TGCAGCGTGTTGACCGGGGCTAACACCGGGGAGCTGTTTTTT
j_gene: TRBJ2-7; v_gene: TRBV11-2; abundance: NA; d_gene: NA; CDR3aa: CASSLDTPYEQYF; CDR3nt: TGTGCCAGCAGCTTGGACACCCCCTACGAGCAGTACTTC
j_gene: TRBJ2-1; v_gene: TRBV7-2; abundance: few; d_gene: NA; CDR3aa: CASSPLGTRNEQFF; CDR3nt: TGTGCCAGCAGCCCCCTAGGGACCAGAAATGAGCAGTTCTTC
j_gene: TRBJ2-5; v_gene: TRBV2; abundance: NA; d_gene: NA; CDR3aa: CASKSAETQYF; CDR3nt: TGTGCCAGCAAGTCCGCCGAGACCCAGTACTTC
j_gene: TRBJ1-4; v_gene: TRBV30; abundance: NA; d_gene: NA; CDR3aa: CAWSRTASNEKLFF; CDR3nt: TGTGCCTGGAGCCGGACAGCCTCTAATGAAAAACTGTTTTTT
j_gene: TRBJ2-7; v_gene: TRBV18; abundance: few; d_gene: NA; CDR3aa: CASSTGGDYEQYF; CDR3nt: TGTGCCAGCTCCACAGGGGGGGACTACGAGCAGTACTTC
j_gene: TRBJ2-7; v_gene: TRBV2; abundance: few; d_gene: TRBD2; CDR3aa: CASSLSLAADYVYEQYF; CDR3nt: TGTGCCAGCAGTTTATCTCTAGCGGCAGATTATGTCTACGAGCAGTACTTC
j_gene: TRBJ2-7; v_gene: TRBV6-6; abundance: few; d_gene: NA; CDR3aa: CASFLKRSDRAYEQYF; CDR3nt: TGTGCCAGCTTTCTTAAGCGGAGTGACCGAGCCTACGAGCAGTACTTC
j_gene: TRBJ2-3; v_gene: TRBV15; abundance: NA; d_gene: TRBD2; CDR3aa: CATSRGAGRADTQYF; CDR3nt: TGTGCCACCAGCAGAGGAGCGGGACGGGCAGATACGCAGTATTTT
j_gene: TRBJ1-2; v_gene: TRBV28; abundance: medium-sized; d_gene: NA; CDR3aa: CASSSLYGYTF; CDR3nt: TGTGCCAGCAGTTCACTATATGGCTACACCTTC
j_gene: TRBJ2-7; v_gene: TRBV29-1; abundance: once; d_gene: TRBD1; CDR3aa: CSVAQGAYEQYF; CDR3nt: TGCAGCGTTGCGCAGGGGGCCTACGAGCAGTACTTC
j_gene: TRBJ2-5; v_gene: TRBV5-1; abundance: NA; d_gene: NA; CDR3aa: CASSLRGRGLETQYF; CDR3nt: TGCGCCAGCAGCTTGCGGGGTAGAGGGCTTGAGACCCAGTACTTC
j_gene: TRBJ2-7; v_gene: TRBV5-6; abundance: NA; d_gene: NA; CDR3aa: CASSFGAGSYEQYF; CDR3nt: TGTGCCAGCAGCTTTGGCGCAGGATCCTACGAGCAGTACTTC
j_gene: TRBJ2-7; v_gene: TRBV30; abundance: NA; d_gene: NA; CDR3aa: CAWSPRDNEQYF; CDR3nt: TGTGCCTGGAGTCCTCGGGATAACGAGCAGTACTTC
j_gene: TRBJ2-5; v_gene: TRBV28; abundance: NA; d_gene: TRBD2; CDR3aa: CASTSGRKETQYF; CDR3nt: TGTGCCAGCACTAGCGGGAGGAAAGAGACCCAGTACTTC
j_gene: TRBJ1-1; v_gene: TRBV7-8; abundance: NA; d_gene: NA; CDR3aa: CASSGSAIEAFF; CDR3nt: TGTGCCAGCAGCGGGAGTGCCATTGAAGCTTTCTTT
j_gene: TRBJ1-2; v_gene: TRBV2; abundance: NA; d_gene: NA; CDR3aa: CASSEGRQTPYGYTF; CDR3nt: TGTGCCAGCAGTGAAGGCCGACAGACCCCCTATGGCTACACCTTC
j_gene: TRBJ2-1; v_gene: TRBV25-1; abundance: many; d_gene: NA; CDR3aa: CASSEYGSGYNEQFF; CDR3nt: TGTGCCAGCAGTGAATACGGGAGCGGGTACAATGAGCAGTTCTTC
j_gene: TRBJ2-7; v_gene: TRBV25-1; abundance: few; d_gene: NA; CDR3aa: CASSEYGRGYEQYF; CDR3nt: TGTGCCAGCAGTGAATACGGCAGGGGTTACGAGCAGTACTTC
j_gene: TRBJ2-7; v_gene: TRBV5-1; abundance: few; d_gene: TRBD2; CDR3aa: CASSRTGGAYEQYF; CDR3nt: TGCGCCAGCAGCCGGACGGGGGGGGCCTACGAGCAGTACTTC
j_gene: TRBJ2-1; v_gene: TRBV29-1; abundance: NA; d_gene: NA; CDR3aa: CSVEQISYNEQFF; CDR3nt: TGCAGCGTTGAACAGATCTCCTACAATGAGCAGTTCTTC
j_gene: TRBJ1-5; v_gene: TRBV7-9; abundance: NA; d_gene: TRBD1; CDR3aa: CASSFAGTGTSNQPQHF; CDR3nt: TGTGCCAGCAGCTTTGCCGGGACAGGGACCAGCAATCAGCCCCAGCATTTT